The following is a TCR beta chain sequence with its context. No antigen is known for it. The data derive from a study of shared clonotypes between healthy human individuals. Study-level points and caveats: It was the few donors that limited the genetic and exposure-history diversity represented. Across subsets, estimated richness was generally greater for naive than for memory populations.

TCRdb's copy holds only in-frame clones and misses some; the assay was immunoSEQ multiplex PCR. The table lists under 150,000 clones, around 71% of them singletons. The sequence was obtained from a woman aged 30 to 39 in good health. The specimen sequenced was memory CD8+ T cells sorted from blood. This sample's subset: CD45RO+ cells pooled with CCR7-negative TemRA cells.

CDR3 residues: CASSRRTSGIPYEQYF. The DNA of the CDR3 is TGTGCCAGCAGCCGTAGGACTAGCGGGATACCCTACGAGCAGTACTTC. The chain couples TRBV14 to TRBJ2-7; 12 bases are a match to TRBD2. J was trimmed by 2 bases and V by 4 bases; bases with no gene match: 6. The V gene's germline CDR1 is SGHDN and CDR2 FVKESK. The CDR3 sequence is 16 residues long.